This TCR beta chain was identified in a study of brain T cells in children with intractable seizures. The study, taken as a whole, reports: Viral specificity was inferred only from CDR3 similarity; HCMV serostatus was unknown.

Sequencing was limited to surgery cases with top T cell transcript signatures in brain tissue. At least one anti-epileptic drug was given before surgery. Trimming cost V 1 base and J 7 bases, with 7 bases left between them. The V gene's germline CDR1 is LGHNT and CDR2 FRNRAP. This CDR3 contains 12 residues. The repertoire was sequenced with immunoSEQ multiplex PCR; TCRdb's copy has only in-frame clones and lacks some. In the table there are about 80,000 clones, 91% of which are singletons. A remark on this clone: The antigen remains unidentified.

This clonotype was sampled from a girl between 2 and 10 years old with Rasmussen encephalitis and intractable seizures. Specimen: peripheral blood, collected at surgery. V and J are TRBV12-5 and TRBJ2-5; TRBD2 is a possible D gene (5 bases). CDR3 amino acids: CASGLDAGTQYF. The DNA for the CDR3 is TGTGCTAGTGGTTTGGATGCGGGGACCCAGTACTTC.